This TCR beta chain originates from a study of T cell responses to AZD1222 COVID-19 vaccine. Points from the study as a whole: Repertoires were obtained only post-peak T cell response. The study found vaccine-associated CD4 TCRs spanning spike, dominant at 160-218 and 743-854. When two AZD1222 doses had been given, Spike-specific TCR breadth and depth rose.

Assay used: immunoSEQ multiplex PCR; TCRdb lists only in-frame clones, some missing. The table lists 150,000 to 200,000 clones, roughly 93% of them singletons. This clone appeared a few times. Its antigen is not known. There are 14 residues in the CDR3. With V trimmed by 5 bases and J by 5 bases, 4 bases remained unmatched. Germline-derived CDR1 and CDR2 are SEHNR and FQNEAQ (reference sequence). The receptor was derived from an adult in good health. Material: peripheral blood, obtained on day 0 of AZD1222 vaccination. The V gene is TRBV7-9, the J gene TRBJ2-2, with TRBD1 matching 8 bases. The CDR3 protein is CASSNRGFTGELFF. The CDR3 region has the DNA TGTGCCAGCAGCAACAGGGGGTTTACCGGGGAGCTGTTTTTT.